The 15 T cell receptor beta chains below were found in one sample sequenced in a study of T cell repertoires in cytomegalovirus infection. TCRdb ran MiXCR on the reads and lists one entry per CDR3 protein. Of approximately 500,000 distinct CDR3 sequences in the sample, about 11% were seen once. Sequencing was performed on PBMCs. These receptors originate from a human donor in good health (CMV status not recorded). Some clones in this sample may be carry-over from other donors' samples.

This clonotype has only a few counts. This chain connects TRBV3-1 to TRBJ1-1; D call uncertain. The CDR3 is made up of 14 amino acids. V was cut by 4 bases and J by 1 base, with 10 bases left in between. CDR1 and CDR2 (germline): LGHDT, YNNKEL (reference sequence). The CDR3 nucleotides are TGTGCCAGCAGCCCAGGCCTAGAGAACACTGAAGCTTTCTTT. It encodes CASSPGLENTEAFF.

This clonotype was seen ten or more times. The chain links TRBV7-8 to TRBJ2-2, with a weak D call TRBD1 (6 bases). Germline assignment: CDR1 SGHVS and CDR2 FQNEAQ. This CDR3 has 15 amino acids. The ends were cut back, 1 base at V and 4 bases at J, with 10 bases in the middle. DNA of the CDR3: TGTGCCAGCAGCTTAGAGGGGGAGCCCACCGGGGAGCTGTTTTTT. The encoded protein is CASSLEGEPTGELFF.

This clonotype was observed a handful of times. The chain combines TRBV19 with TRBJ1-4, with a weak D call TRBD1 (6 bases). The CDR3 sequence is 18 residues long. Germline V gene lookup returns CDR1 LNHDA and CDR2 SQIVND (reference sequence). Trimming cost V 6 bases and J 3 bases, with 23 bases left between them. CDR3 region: CASRGIRDITAPNEKLFF. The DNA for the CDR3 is TGTGCCAGTAGAGGGATTCGGGACATAACTGCACCTAATGAAAAACTGTTTTTT.

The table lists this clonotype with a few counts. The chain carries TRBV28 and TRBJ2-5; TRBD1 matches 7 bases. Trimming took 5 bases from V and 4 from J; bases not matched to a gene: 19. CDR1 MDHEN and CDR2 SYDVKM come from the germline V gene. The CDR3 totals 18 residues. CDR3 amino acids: CASSPLPKPDRRIETQYF. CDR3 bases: TGTGCCAGCAGTCCCCTTCCAAAGCCGGACAGGCGGATAGAGACCCAGTACTTC.

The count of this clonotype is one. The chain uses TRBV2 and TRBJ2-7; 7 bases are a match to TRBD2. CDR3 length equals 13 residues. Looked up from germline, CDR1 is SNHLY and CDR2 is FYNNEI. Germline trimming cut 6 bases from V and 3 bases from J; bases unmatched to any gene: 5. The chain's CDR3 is CASSVTSVYEQYF. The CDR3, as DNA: TGTGCCAGCAGCGTCACTAGCGTCTACGAGCAGTACTTC. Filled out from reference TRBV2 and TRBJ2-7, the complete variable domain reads EPEVTQTPSHQVTQMGQEVILRCVPISNHLYFYWYRQILGQKVEFLVSFYNNEISEKSEIFDDQFSVERPDGSNFTLKIRSTKLEDSAMYFCASSVTSVYEQYFGPGTRLTVT.

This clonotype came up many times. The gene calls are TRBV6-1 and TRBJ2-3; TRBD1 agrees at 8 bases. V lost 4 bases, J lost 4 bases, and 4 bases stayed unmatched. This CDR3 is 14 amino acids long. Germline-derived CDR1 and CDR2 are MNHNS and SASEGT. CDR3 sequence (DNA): TGTGCCAGCAGTGGCAGGGGGCGCCCAGATACGCAGTATTTT. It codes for CASSGRGRPDTQYF.

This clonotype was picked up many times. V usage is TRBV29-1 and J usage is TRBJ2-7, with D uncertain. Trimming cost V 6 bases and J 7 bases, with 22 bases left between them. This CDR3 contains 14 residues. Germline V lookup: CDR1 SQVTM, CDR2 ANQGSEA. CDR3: CSVVLWVGSEEQYF. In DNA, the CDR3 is TGCAGCGTCGTTCTGTGGGTTGGGTCGGAGGAGCAGTACTTC.

CDR3 residues: CASSPTGTLYEQYF. CDR3 DNA: TGTGCCAGCAGTCCGACCGGGACCTTATACGAGCAGTACTTC. The V gene is TRBV6-1, the J gene TRBJ2-7; D is perhaps TRBD1 or TRBD2 (5 bases each). Trimming shortened V by 5 bases and J by 4 bases, and 15 bases separated the two germline ends. The CDR3 length is 14 residues. From germline, CDR1 is MNHNS and CDR2 SASEGT.

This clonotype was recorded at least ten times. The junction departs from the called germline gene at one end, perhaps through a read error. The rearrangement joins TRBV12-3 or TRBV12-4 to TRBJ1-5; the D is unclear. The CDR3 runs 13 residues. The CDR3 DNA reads TGTGCCAGCAGCTTAGGTTTCAATCAGCCCCAGCATTTT. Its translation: CASSLGFNQPQHF.

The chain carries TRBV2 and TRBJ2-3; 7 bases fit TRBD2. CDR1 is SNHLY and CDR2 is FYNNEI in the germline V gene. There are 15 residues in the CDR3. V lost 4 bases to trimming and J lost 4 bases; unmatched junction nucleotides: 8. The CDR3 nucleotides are TGTGCCAGCAGTGTTACAGCGGGGCGCGCAGATACGCAGTATTTT. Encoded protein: CASSVTAGRADTQYF.

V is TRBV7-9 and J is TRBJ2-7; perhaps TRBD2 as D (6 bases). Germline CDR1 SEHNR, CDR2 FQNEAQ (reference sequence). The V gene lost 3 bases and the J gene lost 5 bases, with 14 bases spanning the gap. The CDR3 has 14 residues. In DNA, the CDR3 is TGTGCCAGCAGCTTTAGCGGCCTCTCGAACGAGCAGTACTTC. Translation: CASSFSGLSNEQYF.

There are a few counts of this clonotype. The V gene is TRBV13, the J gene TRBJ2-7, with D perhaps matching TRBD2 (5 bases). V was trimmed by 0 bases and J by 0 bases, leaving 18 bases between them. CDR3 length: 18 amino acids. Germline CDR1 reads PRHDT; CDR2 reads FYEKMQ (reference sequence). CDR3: CASSLGYVGDYYSYEQYF. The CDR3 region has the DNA TGTGCCAGCAGCTTAGGCTACGTGGGAGACTATTACTCCTACGAGCAGTACTTC.

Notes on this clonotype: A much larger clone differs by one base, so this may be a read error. CDR3 nucleotides: TGCAGCTCTTTCGGGGAGCTGAACACTGAAGATTTCTTT. This translates into CSSFGELNTEDFF. V is TRBV29-1 and J is TRBJ1-1; no firm D call. Looked up from germline, CDR1 is SQVTM and CDR2 is ANQGSEA. The CDR3 contains 13 residues.

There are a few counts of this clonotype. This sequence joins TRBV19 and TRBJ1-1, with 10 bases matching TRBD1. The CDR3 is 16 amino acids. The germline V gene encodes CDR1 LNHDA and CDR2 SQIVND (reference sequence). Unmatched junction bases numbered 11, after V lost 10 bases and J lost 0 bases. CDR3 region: CATKRGTGAMNTEAFF. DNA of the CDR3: TGTGCCACTAAGAGGGGGACAGGGGCTATGAACACTGAAGCTTTCTTT.

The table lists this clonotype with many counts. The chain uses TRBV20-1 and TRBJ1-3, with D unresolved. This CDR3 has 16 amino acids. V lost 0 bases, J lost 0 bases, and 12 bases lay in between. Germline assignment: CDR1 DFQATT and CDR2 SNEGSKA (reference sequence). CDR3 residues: CSARDIGGHSGNTIYF. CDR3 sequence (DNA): TGCAGTGCTAGAGATATTGGCGGGCACTCTGGAAACACCATATATTTT.